This TCR beta chain was retrieved from a study of a mutant IDH1 vaccine in newly diagnosed glioma. Time point meaning: week 47, end of study. Doses consisted of 300 ug of mutant IDH1 20-mer peptide each, paired with topical imiquimod. Sequencing was performed with immunoSEQ multiplex PCR; in TCRdb, only in-frame clones are kept and a portion is missing. Of about 94,000 clones in the sample, 89% were seen once. On this clone itself: The antigen is unknown. The sample holds other DNA sequences that translate to the same CDR3.

The CDR3 covers 12 residues. Looked up from germline, CDR1 is SGHAT and CDR2 is FQNNGV. Trimming cost V 3 bases and J 0 bases, with 3 bases left between them. The sequence derives from a woman in her forties or fifties with glioma. The V call is TRBV11-2, the J call TRBJ2-7; D unresolved. This sample comprised PBMCs, obtained from a glioma patient whose treatment included an IDH1 peptide vaccine. CDR3 loop: CASSLPSYEQYF. The CDR3 nucleotides are TGTGCCAGCAGCTTGCCCTCCTACGAGCAGTACTTC.